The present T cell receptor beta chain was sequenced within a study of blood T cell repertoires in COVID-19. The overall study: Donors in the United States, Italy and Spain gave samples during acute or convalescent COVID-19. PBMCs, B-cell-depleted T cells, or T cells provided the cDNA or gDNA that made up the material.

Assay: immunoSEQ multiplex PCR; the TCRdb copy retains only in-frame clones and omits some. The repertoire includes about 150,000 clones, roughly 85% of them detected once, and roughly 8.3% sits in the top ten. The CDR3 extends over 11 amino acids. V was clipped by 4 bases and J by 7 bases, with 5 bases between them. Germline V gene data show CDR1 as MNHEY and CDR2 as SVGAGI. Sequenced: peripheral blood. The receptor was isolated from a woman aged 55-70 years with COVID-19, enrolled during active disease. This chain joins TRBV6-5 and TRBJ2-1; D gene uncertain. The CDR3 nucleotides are TGTGCCAGCAGTTCGAGGAATGAGCAGTTCTTC. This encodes CASSSRNEQFF.